Below are 9 T cell receptor beta chains sequenced from a single sample in a study of identifying expanded T cells in peripheral blood. Assay: immunoSEQ multiplex PCR; the TCRdb copy retains only in-frame clones and omits some. Of around 94,000 clones in the sample, 70% to 90% are singletons; the top ten hold 4.5%. The sequenced sample consisted of blood. The receptors were gathered from a person aged 18-70 years in good health.

The rearrangement joins TRBV29-1 to TRBJ1-2; TRBD1 matches at 7 bases. CDR3 size: 15 residues. Trimming at V came to 0 bases and at J to 6 bases, leaving 10 bases not matched to a gene. Germline CDR1 reads SQVTM; CDR2 reads ANQGSEA. This chain's CDR3 is CSVEEGARGRNGYTF. The CDR3 DNA reads as TGCAGCGTTGAAGAGGGCGCGAGGGGGCGTAATGGCTACACCTTC.

The chain couples TRBV2 to TRBJ2-2; TRBD1 is a possible D gene (5 bases). V lost 2 bases and J 1 base, leaving 8 bases between the germline ends. This CDR3 contains 15 residues. The V gene's germline CDR1 is SNHLY and CDR2 FYNNEI. For the CDR3, the DNA is TGTGCCAGCAGTGAACAGGGCAGGAACACCGGGGAGCTGTTTTTT. As protein: CASSEQGRNTGELFF.

The chain uses TRBV2 and TRBJ1-5; weak D call: TRBD1 (5 bases). Trimming shortened V by 4 bases and J by 7 bases, and 14 bases separated the two germline ends. CDR1 is SNHLY, CDR2 FYNNEI, per germline. The length of the CDR3 is 14 residues. The CDR3 loop is CASSVGTSGQPQHF. The CDR3 DNA reads as TGTGCCAGCAGTGTGGGGACTTCGGGACAGCCCCAGCATTTT.

This rearrangement joins TRBV2 to TRBJ2-7; TRBD1 might be the D (5 bases). CDR1 SNHLY and CDR2 FYNNEI come from the germline V gene. V was shortened by 6 bases and J by 7 bases, with 19 bases between the two germline ends. The CDR3 covers 14 residues. The CDR3 region is CASRAVREGREQYF. CDR3 nucleotide sequence: TGTGCCAGCAGGGCGGTCAGGGAAGGGCGGGAGCAGTACTTC.

The chain has TRBV6-5 and TRBJ1-6, with D perhaps TRBD1 (5 bases). V gave up 6 bases and J gave up 7 bases, with 16 bases separating them. This CDR3 spans 15 amino acids. From germline, CDR1 is MNHEY and CDR2 SVGAGI. CDR3 sequence: CASRGDRVGNSPLHF. The CDR3 coding sequence is TGTGCCAGCAGAGGGGACCGGGTCGGAAATTCACCCCTCCACTTT.

The chain is built from TRBV29-1 and TRBJ2-5; D ambiguous. V lost 7 bases, J lost 4 bases, and 16 bases lay in between. Germline CDR1 and CDR2: SQVTM and ANQGSEA. The CDR3 is made up of 13 amino acids. The CDR3 loop is CSAVPYGRETQYF. In nucleotides, the CDR3 is TGCAGCGCGGTGCCCTACGGACGAGAGACCCAGTACTTC.

The chain uses TRBV7-9 and TRBJ2-5; maybe TRBD1 (6 bases). V lost 2 bases and J 9 bases, leaving 19 bases between the germline ends. The CDR3 covers 15 residues. Looked up from germline, CDR1 is SEHNR and CDR2 is FQNEAQ (reference sequence). The CDR3 DNA reads TGTGCCAGCAGCTTACAGGGAGACTCAAAGGGGGCCCAGTACTTC. Translation: CASSLQGDSKGAQYF.

The rearrangement joins TRBV12-5 to TRBJ1-2; no clear D gene. V dropped 0 bases and J dropped 4 bases, with 21 bases sitting between them. The CDR3 totals 18 residues. CDR1 is LGHNT, CDR2 FRNRAP, per germline. CDR3 nucleotides: TGTGCTAGTGGTTTGGTAGACTTTCGGACCCCACCGGGCTATGGCTACACCTTC. Protein sequence: CASGLVDFRTPPGYGYTF. The variable domain in full, completed from reference TRBV12-5 and TRBJ1-2, reads DARVTQTPRHKVTEMGQEVTMRCQPILGHNTVFWYRQTMMQGLELLAYFRNRAPLDDSGMPKDRFSAEMPDATLATLKIQPSEPRDSAVYFCASGLVDFRTPPGYGYTFGSGTRLTVV.

As for this clone: Other DNA sequences in the same sample also yield this CDR3. The genes are TRBV7-2 and TRBJ1-2, with D unresolved. V was pared by 4 bases and J by 2 bases, with 14 bases between. The germline V gene encodes CDR1 SGHTA and CDR2 FQGNSA. This CDR3 is built from 15 residues. The CDR3 loop is CASSSYLTGNYGYTF. The CDR3 DNA sequence: TGTGCCAGCAGCTCTTATTTGACGGGAAACTATGGCTACACCTTC.